The 30 T cell receptor beta chains below all came from one sample that was sequenced in a study of Ad26.COV2.S vaccination and SARS-CoV-2 variants. The sample's treatment: around 19 received Ad26.COV2.S at low or high dose, single or two shots; about 5 received placebo; per-sample allocation not given. The investigators took samples on day 63 after the first vaccine or placebo injection. Sequenced by immunoSEQ multiplex PCR; TCRdb stores in-frame clones only, minus some. The table records around 400,000 clones, 75% to 90% of them present only once. The source was peripheral blood, collected in a trial of Ad26.COV2.S vaccine versus placebo. These receptors originate from a person between 18 and 65 years old who received the Ad26.COV2.S COVID-19 vaccine or a placebo.

The chain employs TRBV6-5 and TRBJ1-3; unclear D gene. Germline CDR1 MNHEY, CDR2 SVGAGI. V lost 2 bases, J lost 0 bases, and 11 bases lay in between. The CDR3 covers 16 residues. CDR3 loop: CASSYLSQTSGNTIYF. The DNA for the CDR3 is TGTGCCAGCAGTTACCTGAGCCAAACCTCTGGAAACACCATATATTTT.

The rearrangement uses TRBV25-1 and TRBJ1-2; maybe TRBD1 (5 bases). The germline CDR1 and CDR2 sequences are MGHDK and SYGVNS. The length of the CDR3 is 14 residues. V gave up 4 bases and J gave up 6 bases, with 15 bases separating them. The CDR3 DNA sequence: TGTGCCAGCAGTGCCCCGGGGGGGAATCATGGCTACACCTTC. Protein: CASSAPGGNHGYTF.

This clone was detected only once. The chain joins TRBV12-5 to TRBJ2-7; 10 bases are shared with TRBD2. Germline V CDR1 and CDR2: LGHNT, FRNRAP. Trimming removed 5 bases from V and 12 bases from J; junction bases left unmatched: 13. CDR3 length: 14 residues. The CDR3 DNA sequence: TGTGCTAGTGGTCCTCTTTTAGCGGGAGGCCCAGGGTACTTC. Protein product: CASGPLLAGGPGYF.

The table lists this clone with a count of one. V usage is TRBV5-1 and J usage is TRBJ2-5, with a tentative D call TRBD2 (6 bases). Germline CDR1 and CDR2: SGHRS and YFSETQ. V lost 0 bases to trimming and J lost 5 bases, with 14 bases between them. The CDR3 spans 15 residues. In DNA, the CDR3 is TGCGCCAGCAGCTTGGAGTTCAGGGAGGATGAGACCCAGTACTTC. Encoded protein: CASSLEFREDETQYF.

The chain links TRBV5-1 to TRBJ1-5, with D uncertain. The length of the CDR3 is 15 residues. Germline CDR1 SGHRS, CDR2 YFSETQ. Trimming took off 4 bases at V and 0 bases at J, with 11 bases between the two ends. The CDR3 bases are TGCGCCAGCAGCCCTCAAGGTTATAGCAATCAGCCCCAGCATTTT. Residues: CASSPQGYSNQPQHF.

The chain combines TRBV19 with TRBJ1-5; 10 nucleotides line up with TRBD1. The germline V gene has CDR1 LNHDA and CDR2 SQIVND (reference sequence). With V trimmed by 7 bases and J by 6 bases, 15 bases remained unmatched. The CDR3 has 17 amino acids. The CDR3 reads CASISTGGERSSQPQHF. DNA of the CDR3: TGTGCCAGTATTTCGACAGGGGGCGAACGGTCGTCTCAGCCCCAGCATTTT.

The rearrangement uses TRBV27 and TRBJ1-1; no clear D. The CDR3 loop spans 15 amino acids. The V and J ends lost 2 bases and 1 base respectively, with 11 bases between them. CDR1 is MNHEY, CDR2 SMNVEV, per germline (reference sequence). The DNA for the CDR3 is TGTGCCAGCAGTTTAGTCGAACTACCGAACACTGAAGCTTTCTTT. Protein: CASSLVELPNTEAFF.

The chain uses TRBV3-1 (or the pseudogene TRBV3-2) and TRBJ2-1; D gene ambiguous. The CDR3 loop spans 13 amino acids. V dropped 5 bases and J dropped 9 bases, with 14 bases sitting between them. Germline CDR1 and CDR2: LGHDT and YNNKEL (reference sequence). CDR3 DNA sequence: TGTGCCAGCAGCTTTTCGCGACCAGGTGAGCAGTTCTTC. Encoded protein: CASSFSRPGEQFF.

The chain carries TRBV2 and TRBJ2-1, with D perhaps TRBD1 (6 bases). This CDR3 spans 15 amino acids. Trimming left V 4 bases short and J 1 base short, with 11 bases between. The germline V gene has CDR1 SNHLY and CDR2 FYNNEI. CDR3 DNA sequence: TGTGCCAGCAGTGGCGGCAGGGGATCCTACAATGAGCAGTTCTTC. Its translation is CASSGGRGSYNEQFF.

The chain recombines TRBV12-3 or TRBV12-4 with TRBJ2-1, with unresolved D. Deletions cut 6 bases from V and 10 bases from J, with 13 bases between. There are 12 residues in the CDR3. This CDR3 is CASSYGFGEQFF. In nucleotides, the CDR3 is TGTGCCAGCAGCTACGGGTTTGGGGAGCAGTTCTTC.

The genes are TRBV19 and TRBJ2-1; 11 nucleotides align to TRBD2. Trimming took 4 bases from V and 1 from J; bases not matched to a gene: 12. The germline gives CDR1 LNHDA, CDR2 SQIVND (reference sequence). This CDR3 contains 19 residues. Here the CDR3 DNA reads TGTGCCAGTAGTAAGCGGCTAGCGGGAGGAGGTCCTTCCTACAATGAGCAGTTCTTC. Translated, it gives CASSKRLAGGGPSYNEQFF.

The CDR3 DNA reads as TGTGCCAGCGGGGGTACAGGGTTACCTGAAGCTTTCTTT. Its protein product is CASGGTGLPEAFF. The chain carries TRBV28 and TRBJ1-1; D might be TRBD1 (6 bases). Germline V CDR1 and CDR2: MDHEN, SYDVKM. Deletions cut 8 bases from V and 6 bases from J, with 16 bases between. CDR3 length equals 13 residues.

The chain employs TRBV5-1 and TRBJ2-3; tentatively, D is TRBD1 or TRBD2 (6 bases each). The CDR3 loop spans 16 amino acids. With 4 bases removed from V and 0 bases from J, the gap between germline ends came to 15 bases. CDR1 is SGHRS and CDR2 is YFSETQ in the germline V gene. The CDR3 nucleotides read TGCGCCAGCAGCACCCTAGGGGGGACCAGCACAGATACGCAGTATTTT. Its protein is CASSTLGGTSTDTQYF.

The chain carries TRBV6-5 and TRBJ1-5, with D maybe TRBD1 (5 bases). V dropped 7 bases and J dropped 1 base, with 11 bases sitting between them. There are 14 residues in the CDR3. Germline CDR1 and CDR2: MNHEY and SVGAGI. CDR3 in DNA: TGTGCCAGCACCATCCGACAGAGCAATCAGCCCCAGCATTTT. This codes for CASTIRQSNQPQHF.

The genes are TRBV7-9 and TRBJ2-1, with 11 bases lining up with TRBD2. CDR1 is SEHNR and CDR2 is FQNEAQ in the germline V gene (reference sequence). V lost 5 bases and J lost 2; bases outside the gene matches: 2. This CDR3 contains 15 residues. The CDR3 bases are TGTGCCAGCAGCAAGACTAGCGGGACCTACAATGAGCAGTTCTTC. Residues: CASSKTSGTYNEQFF.

Only one count was recorded for this clone. V and J are TRBV6-5 and TRBJ1-2; 7 bases map to TRBD1. The CDR3 has 14 residues. Germline V gene data show CDR1 as MNHEY and CDR2 as SVGAGI. V was clipped by 6 bases and J by 4 bases; unmatched bases: 8. The CDR3 loop reads CASRTGRQGYGYTF. The CDR3, as DNA: TGTGCCAGCAGGACAGGGAGACAAGGCTATGGCTACACCTTC.

V usage is TRBV6-5 and J usage is TRBJ2-5, with TRBD1 as a possible D gene (5 bases). V gave up 1 base and J gave up 5 bases, with 14 bases separating them. This CDR3 is 15 amino acids long. The germline CDR1 and CDR2 sequences are MNHEY and SVGAGI. The CDR3 protein is CASSYWPGYFETQYF. DNA of the CDR3: TGTGCCAGCAGTTACTGGCCAGGGTACTTCGAGACCCAGTACTTC.

The chain is built from TRBV5-6 and TRBJ1-5, with D perhaps matching TRBD1 (6 bases). Looked up from germline, CDR1 is SGHDT and CDR2 is YYEEEE. V was clipped by 0 bases and J by 5 bases, with 12 bases between them. The length of the CDR3 is 15 residues. The CDR3 loop reads CASSLAGGGDQPQHF. The CDR3 nucleotides are TGTGCCAGCAGCTTGGCCGGGGGGGGCGATCAGCCCCAGCATTTT.

This chain joins TRBV3-1 (or the pseudogene TRBV3-2) and TRBJ1-4, with 7 bases that match TRBD1. This CDR3 spans 15 amino acids. Unmatched junction bases numbered 8, after V lost 5 bases and J lost 5 bases. Germline V CDR1 and CDR2: LGHDT, YNNKEL (reference sequence). CDR3 in amino acids: CASSLRQGRNEKLFF. CDR3 nucleotides: TGTGCCAGCAGCTTACGACAGGGTAGGAATGAAAAACTGTTTTTT.

This rearrangement joins TRBV11-1 to TRBJ2-7; D ambiguous. The CDR3 runs 14 residues. Trimming removed 6 bases from V and 0 bases from J, with 12 bases in between. CDR1 and CDR2 from the germline V gene are SGHAT and FQDESV (reference sequence). Written as DNA, the CDR3 is TGTGCCAGCAGGCCTACAGCAGACTCCTACGAGCAGTACTTC. Its translation is CASRPTADSYEQYF.

This clone has a single count. The V call is TRBV6-5, the J call TRBJ2-5; 11 bases agree with TRBD2. Per the germline V gene, CDR1 is MNHEY and CDR2 is SVGAGI. The CDR3 runs to 14 residues. The J segment lost 3 bases and the V segment lost 7 bases, leaving 4 bases of the junction unmatched. Here the CDR3 DNA reads TGTGCCAGCACATTGACTAGCGGGAAAGAGACCCAGTACTTC. It codes for CASTLTSGKETQYF.

J is TRBJ1-2 and V is TRBV14; the D is unclear. The CDR3 length is 14 residues. Germline CDR1 is SGHDN and CDR2 is FVKESK. The germline V and J ends were trimmed by 0 bases and 8 bases, with 13 bases remaining between them. This chain's CDR3 is CASSQDIGRGGYTF. The CDR3 DNA reads as TGTGCCAGCAGCCAAGATATAGGTCGTGGGGGCTACACCTTC.

The rearrangement uses TRBV10-3 and TRBJ2-1, with D possibly matching TRBD1 (5 bases). This CDR3 is built from 15 residues. V lost 4 bases to trimming and J lost 4 bases, with 14 bases between them. The germline gives CDR1 ENHRY, CDR2 SYGVKD. CDR3 sequence (DNA): TGTGCCATCAGTGCTTCCGACAGTTCTTACAATGAGCAGTTCTTC. It is translated as CAISASDSSYNEQFF.

The chain combines TRBV27 with TRBJ1-2; possible D gene TRBD1, 5 bases. The CDR3 totals 15 residues. V gave up 5 bases and J gave up 1 base, with 14 bases separating them. CDR1 MNHEY and CDR2 SMNVEV come from the germline V gene (reference sequence). DNA of the CDR3: TGTGCCAGCAGTCAAACAGGAGCCCATAACTATGGCTACACCTTC. Amino acid sequence: CASSQTGAHNYGYTF.

This chain connects TRBV4-1 to TRBJ1-1, with a tentative D call TRBD1 (5 bases). CDR1 and CDR2 from the germline V gene are MGHRA and YSYEKL. This CDR3 is 15 amino acids long. V shed 0 bases and J shed 0 bases, with 8 bases lying between them. The CDR3 loop is CASSQEEGLNTEAFF. For the CDR3, the DNA is TGCGCCAGCAGCCAAGAAGAGGGGCTGAACACTGAAGCTTTCTTT.

The rearrangement joins TRBV11-3 to TRBJ2-1, with D perhaps matching TRBD1 (6 bases). The CDR3 runs to 14 residues. The germline CDR1 and CDR2 sequences are SGHNT and YENEEA. With 5 bases removed from V and 1 base from J, the gap between germline ends came to 9 bases. The CDR3 is CASSDRRSYNEQFF. The CDR3 bases are TGTGCCAGCAGCGACAGGAGGTCCTACAATGAGCAGTTCTTC.

Comment on this clone: The sample holds other DNA sequences that translate to the same CDR3. CDR3 amino acids: CASSSGPYNEQFF. In DNA, the CDR3 is TGTGCCAGCAGCTCAGGACCGTACAATGAGCAGTTCTTC. The gene calls are TRBV9 and TRBJ2-1, with D unresolved. This CDR3 contains 13 residues. The V and J ends lost 4 bases and 4 bases respectively, with 9 bases between them. Per germline, CDR1 SGDLS and CDR2 YYNGEE.

In nucleotides, the CDR3 is TGTGCCACCAGCAGAAGACAGGGTCGATCCACTGAAGCTTTCTTT. It specifies CATSRRQGRSTEAFF. The J gene is TRBJ1-1, the V gene TRBV15; 7 bases match TRBD1. The V gene end was trimmed by 2 bases and the J gene end by 4 bases; junction bases not matched to a gene: 7. CDR1 LNHNV and CDR2 YYDKDF come from the germline V gene (reference sequence). CDR3 length equals 15 residues.

This chain links TRBV5-5 with TRBJ2-2, with TRBD2 matching 11 bases. The trim removed 7 bases at V and 4 bases at J, leaving 6 bases unmatched. The CDR3 has 15 residues. Per the germline V gene, CDR1 is SGHKS and CDR2 is YYEKEE (reference sequence). The CDR3 is CASATSGRSTGELFF. The CDR3 DNA is TGTGCCAGCGCTACTAGCGGGAGATCCACCGGGGAGCTGTTTTTT.

This clone was counted once. The rearrangement links TRBV27 to TRBJ2-1; 9 bases map to TRBD1. CDR3 size: 16 residues. Per the germline V gene, CDR1 is MNHEY and CDR2 is SMNVEV (reference sequence). Trimming took 1 base from V and 4 from J; bases not matched to a gene: 5. CDR3 nucleotides: TGTGCCAGCAGTTTATTTGGACAGGGGCTGTACAATGAGCAGTTCTTC. It encodes CASSLFGQGLYNEQFF.